Listed here are 28 T cell receptor beta chains from one sample, sequenced in a study of human T cells and chemical hapten exposure. TCRdb used MiXCR to reprocess the RACE reads, holding one entry per CDR3 protein. The sample comprises 200,000 to 300,000 distinct CDR3 sequences, approximately 8.6% of which are singletons, and over 2% rests with the top ten. Time point reported: pre-sensitization, week 0. Treatment indicated: therapeutic diphenylcyclopropenone sensitization with weekly scalp DPC. Sample: whole blood, taken in connection with sensitization to the hapten diphenylcyclopropenone (DPC). These TCRs come from a middle-aged woman with alopecia areata. Some clones in this sample may be carry-over from other donors' samples.

This chain links TRBV28 with TRBJ2-3; TRBD1 agrees at 11 bases. CDR1 is MDHEN and CDR2 is SYDVKM in the germline V gene. CDR3 length equals 18 residues. V shed 1 base, J shed 14 bases, and the junction held 20 bases outside the gene matches. CDR3: CASSLSVFEPGQGVPVYF. The CDR3 coding sequence is TGTGCCAGCAGTTTATCTGTATTTGAACCGGGACAGGGGGTCCCAGTGTATTTT.

This clonotype was seen more than once but under ten times. The V gene is TRBV4-3, the J gene TRBJ1-1; 7 nucleotides align to TRBD1. The germline V gene has CDR1 LGHNA and CDR2 YSLEER. The CDR3 covers 13 residues. V dropped 2 bases and J dropped 6; count of bases not matched to a gene: 3. Written as DNA, the CDR3 is TGCGCCAGCAGCCAACAGGGGGTAGCTGAAGCTTTCTTT. Amino acid sequence: CASSQQGVAEAFF.

The V gene is TRBV7-9, the J gene TRBJ2-4; maybe TRBD2 (6 bases). CDR3 length equals 16 residues. CDR1 and CDR2 from the germline V gene are SEHNR and FQNEAQ (reference sequence). V dropped 1 base and J dropped 5 bases, with 15 bases sitting between them. CDR3 sequence (DNA): TGTGCCAGCAGCTTAGTACGGTTTAGCGGTGAAAACATTCAGTACTTC. This gives the protein CASSLVRFSGENIQYF. The full variable domain, its missing parts supplied by reference TRBV7-9 and TRBJ2-4, is DTGVSQNPRHKITKRGQNVTFRCDPISEHNRLYWYRQTLGQGPEFLTYFQNEAQLEKSRLLSDRFSAERPKGSFSTLEIQRTEQGDSAMYLCASSLVRFSGENIQYFGAGTRLSVL.

This clonotype has ten or more counts. The chain carries TRBV11-2 and TRBJ1-6, with D uncertain. Germline lookup yields CDR1 SGHAT and CDR2 FQNNGV. This CDR3 has 14 residues. V shed 4 bases and J shed 1 base, with 5 bases lying between them. This CDR3 is CASSSRSYNSPLHF. Written as DNA, the CDR3 is TGTGCCAGCAGCTCGAGGTCCTATAATTCACCCCTCCACTTT.

V gene TRBV2 combines with J gene TRBJ2-4; D not resolved. The germline V and J ends were trimmed by 4 bases and 5 bases, with 9 bases remaining between them. Germline V gives CDR1 SNHLY, CDR2 FYNNEI. CDR3 length: 13 residues. The CDR3 reads CASSVLLENIQYF. CDR3 in DNA: TGTGCCAGCAGTGTCTTACTCGAAAACATTCAGTACTTC.

The chain recombines TRBV20-1 with TRBJ1-4, with D unresolved. V was clipped by 1 base and J by 3 bases, with 6 bases between them. The CDR3 is 13 amino acids. CDR1 and CDR2 (germline): DFQATT, SNEGSKA (reference sequence). CDR3 in amino acids: CSARAEPNEKLFF. DNA of the CDR3: TGCAGTGCTAGAGCGGAACCTAATGAAAAACTGTTTTTT.

This clonotype has a count of ten or more. The CDR3 nucleotides are TGTGCCATCAGTGAGGGGCTAAGCACAGATACGCAGTATTTT. Translating gives CAISEGLSTDTQYF. The chain uses TRBV10-3 and TRBJ2-3; D unresolved. V was pared by 2 bases and J by 0 bases, with 6 bases between. Germline V gives CDR1 ENHRY, CDR2 SYGVKD. The CDR3 is 14 residues long.

This clonotype has a handful of counts. The V call is TRBV6-2 or TRBV6-3, the J call TRBJ1-1; the match to TRBD1 covers 9 bases. V shed 5 bases and J 4 bases; nucleotides not matched to a gene: 5. The CDR3 is made up of 14 amino acids. CDR1 is MNHEY and CDR2 is SVGEGT in the germline V gene. This CDR3 is CASSRTGESTEAFF. For the CDR3, the DNA is TGTGCCAGCAGTCGGACAGGGGAAAGCACTGAAGCTTTCTTT.

This clonotype has a handful of counts. V is TRBV20-1 and J is TRBJ2-7, with 9 bases matching TRBD2. This CDR3 comprises 15 residues. Germline V gene data show CDR1 as DFQATT and CDR2 as SNEGSKA (reference sequence). J was trimmed by 3 bases and V by 0 bases; bases with no gene match: 6. The DNA for the CDR3 is TGCAGTGCTAGAGACCCCCGGACTAGCGACTACGAGCAGTACTTC. It encodes CSARDPRTSDYEQYF.

The V call is TRBV12-3 or TRBV12-4, the J call TRBJ1-1, with no clear D. This CDR3 has 12 residues. The V end lost 8 bases, the J end lost 10 bases, and 17 bases lay between the germline ends. The CDR3 nucleotides read TGTGCCAGCCAAGAAGGGCCCCGGGGAGCTTTCTTT. Translated, it gives CASQEGPRGAFF.

The chain is built from TRBV6-5 and TRBJ2-7; the D gene is possibly TRBD1 (6 bases). Trimming took 5 bases from V and 3 from J, leaving 17 bases between them. Germline CDR1 is MNHEY and CDR2 is SVGAGI. The CDR3 is made up of 15 amino acids. The CDR3 nucleotides are TGTGCCAGCAGTCAAGTTGGGACAACCCTCTACGAGCAGTACTTC. Translated, it gives CASSQVGTTLYEQYF.

The chain joins TRBV24-1 to TRBJ1-5, with TRBD1 identical over 9 bases. CDR1 and CDR2 from the germline V gene are KGHDR and SFDVKD. J was trimmed by 4 bases and V by 8 bases; bases with no gene match: 8. The CDR3 covers 15 residues. The CDR3 here is CATIWDRVSNQPQHF. For the CDR3, the DNA is TGTGCCACCATCTGGGACAGGGTGTCGAATCAGCCCCAGCATTTT.

This clonotype was found a few times. The V gene is TRBV11-1, the J gene TRBJ2-3; weak D call: TRBD1 (5 bases). Germline V gene data show CDR1 as SGHAT and CDR2 as FQDESV (reference sequence). CDR3 size: 13 residues. Trimming took off 3 bases at V and 5 bases at J, with 9 bases between the two ends. CDR3 protein: CASSFQGGDTQYF. CDR3 sequence (DNA): TGTGCCAGCAGCTTTCAGGGTGGAGATACGCAGTATTTT.

This clonotype was seen a few times. The chain joins TRBV7-9 to TRBJ2-1; 9 bases are a match to TRBD2. Per the germline V gene, CDR1 is SEHNR and CDR2 is FQNEAQ (reference sequence). This CDR3 comprises 17 residues. V shed 1 base and J 4 bases; nucleotides not matched to a gene: 8. This CDR3 reads CASSLVSREGGYNEQFF. The CDR3 DNA sequence: TGTGCCAGCAGCTTAGTTTCGCGGGAGGGCGGGTACAATGAGCAGTTCTTC.

The chain is built from TRBV6-2 or TRBV6-3 and TRBJ2-7; D might be TRBD2 (5 bases). The germline gives CDR1 MNHEY, CDR2 SVGEGT. The CDR3 loop spans 11 amino acids. V lost 10 bases to trimming and J lost 3 bases, with 10 bases between them. The CDR3 sequence: CATEGGYEQYF. The CDR3, as DNA: TGTGCCACTGAGGGCGGCTACGAGCAGTACTTC.

The V gene is TRBV19, the J gene TRBJ2-3, with TRBD1 identical over 10 bases. This CDR3 comprises 13 residues. The germline gives CDR1 LNHDA, CDR2 SQIVND (reference sequence). Losses at the gene ends were 5 bases for V and 5 bases for J; bases not matched to a gene: 1. CDR3 coding DNA: TGTGCCAGTAGTTGGACAGGGGGAGATACGCAGTATTTT. Its translation: CASSWTGGDTQYF.

In this sample, this clonotype turned up a few times. The rearrangement joins TRBV6-5 to TRBJ2-1; D is undetermined. This CDR3 spans 15 amino acids. Trimming pared 2 bases from V and 2 bases from J, leaving 10 bases between. Looked up from germline, CDR1 is MNHEY and CDR2 is SVGAGI. For the CDR3, the DNA is TGTGCCAGCAGTTACAAGAGCTCCCCCTACAATGAGCAGTTCTTC. It encodes CASSYKSSPYNEQFF.

This chain connects TRBV20-1 to TRBJ2-3, with D unresolved. This CDR3 spans 13 amino acids. Germline V lookup: CDR1 DFQATT, CDR2 SNEGSKA (reference sequence). Between the trimmed V and J ends, which lost 3 bases and 0 bases, there was a span of 7 bases. CDR3 region: CSASAGSTDTQYF. The CDR3 DNA follows: TGCAGTGCTAGCGCAGGTAGCACAGATACGCAGTATTTT.

This sequence joins TRBV6-1 and TRBJ2-6; D is possibly TRBD1 (6 bases). V dropped 7 bases and J dropped 3 bases, with 19 bases sitting between them. CDR3 length: 17 amino acids. CDR1 and CDR2 from the germline V gene are MNHNS and SASEGT. The CDR3: CASTLTQGRSGANVLTF. CDR3 nucleotide sequence: TGTGCCAGCACCCTGACACAGGGAAGGAGTGGGGCCAACGTCCTGACTTTC.

A few counts support this clonotype. The chain carries TRBV28 and TRBJ1-3; D is ambiguous. Germline V gene data show CDR1 as MDHEN and CDR2 as SYDVKM. V was clipped by 3 bases and J by 4 bases, with 4 bases between them. CDR3 length: 12 residues. CDR3 bases: TGTGCCAGCAGTTTTTCCGGAAACACCATATATTTT. This translates into CASSFSGNTIYF. The full variable domain, its missing parts supplied by reference TRBV28 and TRBJ1-3, is DVKVTQSSRYLVKRTGEKVFLECVQDMDHENMFWYRQDPGLGLRLIYFSYDVKMKEKGDIPEGYSVSREKKERFSLILESASTNQTSMYLCASSFSGNTIYFGEGSWLTVV.

This clonotype was observed a handful of times. The chain uses TRBV5-1 and TRBJ2-3; TRBD2 matches 8 bases. The trim removed 0 bases at V and 0 bases at J, leaving 9 bases unmatched. The CDR3 runs to 18 residues. The V gene's germline CDR1 is SGHRS and CDR2 YFSETQ. The CDR3 DNA reads as TGCGCCAGCAGCTTGGTGGGGATAGCGGGATTTAGCACAGATACGCAGTATTTT. As protein: CASSLVGIAGFSTDTQYF. Full variable domain (missing parts from reference TRBV5-1 and TRBJ2-3): KAGVTQTPRYLIKTRGQQVTLSCSPISGHRSVSWYQQTPGQGLQFLFEYFSETQRNKGNFPGRFSGRQFSNSRSEMNVSTLELGDSALYLCASSLVGIAGFSTDTQYFGPGTRLTVL.

This clonotype occurred a few times. J is TRBJ2-1 and V is TRBV9; D might be TRBD2 (5 bases). V was clipped by 0 bases and J by 4 bases, with 8 bases between them. From germline, CDR1 is SGDLS and CDR2 YYNGEE. This CDR3 is built from 14 residues. CDR3 protein: CASSVGGRYNEQFF. The CDR3 nucleotides are TGTGCCAGCAGCGTAGGAGGGCGGTACAATGAGCAGTTCTTC.

This clonotype occurred a few times. The chain links TRBV18 to TRBJ1-2; D not certain. The CDR3 runs to 14 residues. Germline loops: CDR1 KGHSH, CDR2 LQKENI. Deletions cut 0 bases from V and 0 bases from J, with 5 bases between. The CDR3 DNA is TGTGCCAGCTCACCACCCAACTCTAACTATGGCTACACCTTC. Its translation: CASSPPNSNYGYTF.

In its sample, this clonotype was seen a few times. This chain joins TRBV4-1 and TRBJ1-5; TRBD1 matches at 9 bases. This CDR3 is 15 amino acids long. V shed 4 bases and J 7 bases; nucleotides not matched to a gene: 8. Germline V gene lookup returns CDR1 MGHRA and CDR2 YSYEKL. The CDR3 sequence is CASSRVTGGDQPQHF. The CDR3 nucleotides read TGCGCCAGCAGCCGAGTGACAGGGGGGGACCAGCCCCAGCATTTT.

This chain joins TRBV7-2 and TRBJ2-3; D is undetermined. This CDR3 comprises 14 residues. CDR1 and CDR2 (germline): SGHTA, FQGNSA. Trimming removed 4 bases at V and 2 bases at J, with 10 bases between. Here the CDR3 reads CASSSSLFTDTQYF. For the CDR3, the DNA is TGTGCCAGCAGCTCGAGCCTATTCACAGATACGCAGTATTTT.

This clonotype was seen only a few times. The chain uses TRBV7-2 and TRBJ2-3, with D perhaps given as TRBD1 or TRBD2 (5 bases each). Between the trimmed V and J ends, which lost 1 base and 3 bases, there was a span of 11 bases. This CDR3 spans 15 amino acids. Germline values: CDR1 SGHTA, CDR2 FQGNSA. The CDR3 nucleotides are TGTGCCAGCAGCTTAGGGGACCTACCAACAGATACGCAGTATTTT. Encoded protein: CASSLGDLPTDTQYF.

This clonotype has more than one count but fewer than ten. The gene calls are TRBV11-3 and TRBJ2-3, with 8 nucleotides matching TRBD2. Germline CDR1 and CDR2: SGHNT and YENEEA. CDR3 length: 17 amino acids. The V and J ends lost 2 bases and 1 base, in that order; junction bases with no gene match: 8. The chain's CDR3 is CASSLSPSGGGTDTQYF. The CDR3 coding sequence is TGTGCCAGCAGCTTAAGCCCCAGCGGGGGCGGCACAGATACGCAGTATTTT. Supplemented by reference TRBV11-3 and TRBJ2-3, the full variable domain reads EAGVVQSPRYKIIEKKQPVAFWCNPISGHNTLYWYLQNLGQGPELLIRYENEEAVDDSQLPKDRFSAERLKGVDSTLKIQPAELGDSAVYLCASSLSPSGGGTDTQYFGPGTRLTVL.

There are a few counts of this clonotype. The CDR3 nucleotides read TGTGCCAGCAGCCGGGCCCCGGGCACAGATACGCAGTATTTT. This translates into CASSRAPGTDTQYF. J is TRBJ2-3 and V is TRBV7-2; D ambiguous. Trimming left V 5 bases short and J 1 base short, with 10 bases between. The CDR3 extends over 14 amino acids. CDR1 SGHTA and CDR2 FQGNSA come from the germline V gene.